A single sample gave rise to the 4 T cell receptor beta chains below, sequenced in a study of T cells in Graves' hyperthyroidism and ophthalmopathy (dated by TCRdb to about 2019). Receptors were amplified or captured by multiplex PCR. The sequencer listed for this sample is Illumina HiSeq 2000. TCR beta CDR3 regions were amplified from RNA transcripts. A first-round RT-PCR of the TCR CDR3 used the HTBI primer set with the Qiagen OneStep RT-PCR kit. TCRdb ran its own pipeline on the public reads, namely fastp trimming at Q25 and MiXCR clone calling, and kept in-frame beta chains. When rows share a CDR3 protein, they turn into one entry using the most common DNA and genes. The sample table holds 650,000 to 800,000 distinct CDR3 sequences, of which about 45% were seen once. About 7.7% of the sample rests with the top ten. Material: peripheral blood or thyroid tissue (not recorded which). The source of these receptors is an adult man with Graves' disease, either hyperthyroidism or ophthalmopathy (not recorded which).

V gene TRBV20-1 combines with J gene TRBJ1-2; tentatively, D is TRBD1 (6 bases). In germline, CDR1 is DFQATT, CDR2 SNEGSKA (reference sequence). V lost 5 bases and J lost 4, with 20 bases in between. The CDR3 contains 15 residues. CDR3 in amino acids: CSADPSQGEGYGYTF. For the CDR3, the DNA is TGCAGTGCTGACCCGTCACAGGGAGAGGGCTATGGCTACACCTTC.

This clonotype appeared many times. The V gene is TRBV7-9, the J gene TRBJ1-6, with 10 bases matching TRBD1. Trimming took 7 bases from V and 10 from J; bases not matched to a gene: 13. Germline loops: CDR1 SEHNR, CDR2 FQNEAQ (reference sequence). CDR3 size: 16 residues. The CDR3, as DNA: TGTGCCAGCATGGTCGGGACAGGGGAGTTCGGGTCACCCCTCCACTTT. Translated, it gives CASMVGTGEFGSPLHF. Complete variable domain (other parts from reference TRBV7-9 and TRBJ1-6): DTGVSQNPRHKITKRGQNVTFRCDPISEHNRLYWYRQTLGQGPEFLTYFQNEAQLEKSRLLSDRFSAERPKGSFSTLEIQRTEQGDSAMYLCASMVGTGEFGSPLHFGNGTRLTVT.

Details on this clonotype: A much larger clone differs from this one at a single base, so this may be a read error. The chain links TRBV10-2 to TRBJ2-7; D might be TRBD1 or TRBD2, each matching 5 bases. The CDR3 length is 11 residues. Germline-derived CDR1 and CDR2 are WSHSY and SAAADI. The CDR3 nucleotides are TGCGTCAGCACTTCAGGGAGCGAGCAGTACTTC. It is translated as CVSTSGSEQYF.

The V and J genes are TRBV20-1 and TRBJ1-2; perhaps TRBD1 as D (6 bases). The CDR3 loop spans 14 amino acids. CDR1 is DFQATT and CDR2 is SNEGSKA in the germline V gene (reference sequence). Trimming stripped 3 bases from V and 6 bases from J, with 17 bases between. This CDR3 is CSARSGGTNNGYTF. CDR3 in DNA: TGCAGTGCTAGGAGTGGCGGGACAAACAATGGCTACACCTTC.